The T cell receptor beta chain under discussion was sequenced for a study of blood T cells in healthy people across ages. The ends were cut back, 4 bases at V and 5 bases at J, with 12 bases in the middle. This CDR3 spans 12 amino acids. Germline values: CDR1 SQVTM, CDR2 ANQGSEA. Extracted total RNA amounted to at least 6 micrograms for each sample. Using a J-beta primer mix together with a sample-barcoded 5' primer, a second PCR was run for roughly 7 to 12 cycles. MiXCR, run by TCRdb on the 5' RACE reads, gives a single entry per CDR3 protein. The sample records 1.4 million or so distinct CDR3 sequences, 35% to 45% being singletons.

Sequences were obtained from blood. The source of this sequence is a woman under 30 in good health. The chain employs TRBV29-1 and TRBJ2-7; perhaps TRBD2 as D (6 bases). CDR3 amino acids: CSVGLDGDEQYF. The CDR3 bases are TGCAGCGTTGGACTAGACGGGGACGAGCAGTACTTC.